This TCR beta chain originates from a study of T cells in women clearing cervical HPV infection. With regard to this clone: The CDR3 is cut off 3 residues early in the read; its end comes from the germline J gene.

The CDR3 runs to 15 residues. Germline V gene data show CDR1 as SGDLS and CDR2 as YYNGEE. Trimming cost V 4 bases and J 6 bases; bases outside gene matches: 11. Method: immunoSEQ multiplex PCR; TCRdb's copy keeps in-frame clones and lacks some. The sample totals about 26,000 clones. This chain connects TRBV9 to TRBJ1-2, with 8 bases identical to TRBD1. The sequencing input was blood buffy coat. The sequence was obtained from a woman between 18 and 69 years old with a cervical HPV16 infection that either progressed to CIN3+ or cleared (not recorded which). CDR3 DNA (partial): TGTGCCAGCAGCCTACAGGGGGGGGTCGGTGATGGC. It is translated as CASSLQGGVGDG. The whole CDR3 protein is CASSLQGGVGDGYTF.